This T cell receptor beta chain was identified during a study of OX40 agonist ivuxolimab in advanced cancers. Overall study: Dosing consisted of intravenous ivuxolimab at 0.01 to 10 mg/kg every 2 weeks. Three patients responded partially, comprising one with hepatocellular carcinoma and two with cutaneous melanoma.

Measured with immunoSEQ multiplex PCR; TCRdb has only the in-frame clones, and not every one. The table lists around 57,000 clones, 65% to 90% of them singletons. Individuals having autoimmune disease history or systemic immunosuppression were not enrolled. The germline gives CDR1 SGDLS, CDR2 YYNGEE. The CDR3 has 16 amino acids. Trimming stripped 2 bases from V and 8 bases from J, with 19 bases between. Material: CD4+ or CD8+ T cells sorted from blood, obtained in a trial of the OX40 agonist ivuxolimab. The sequence was collected from an adult with an advanced solid tumor such as melanoma, head and neck, liver or kidney cancer. The chain couples TRBV9 to TRBJ1-4; a possible D gene is TRBD1 (5 bases). CDR3 sequence reads: CASSVGPTSGWEKLFF. DNA for the CDR3: TGTGCCAGCAGCGTGGGACCAACCTCGGGATGGGAAAAACTGTTTTTT.